This TCR beta chain was found in a study of cytomegalovirus exposure and HLA in healthy donors (TCRdb year 2017). Background for the entire study: According to a later analysis, the 120 or so validation repertoires were produced on the same platform as the 666 repertoires of the first cohort. The aim of the study was to test whether cataloging public T cell receptors could identify signatures of past pathogen exposure. In addition to the first cohort of 666 subjects, a separate validation cohort of 130 or so different subjects was used. To predict cytomegalovirus infection status, the study combined high-throughput TCR immunosequencing, statistical association of individual TCRs with disease status, and machine learning.

Library preparation employed the immunoSEQ multiplex PCR assay. Per the authors' processing: To diagnose cytomegalovirus status from the catalog of TCR beta chain sequences, a statistical classification framework was built. TCRdb provides this immuneACCESS table in a form limited to in-frame rearrangements. Some clones are lacking; in checked studies, under half of them reflect an unresolved V gene, and why the rest are absent is not known. V and J calls and clone size are as listed in that table; D and trimming were resolved from the DNA. Present in this sample are some 150,000 clones, more than 75% of which were seen just once. The top ten hold around 3% of the sample. The donors were included in the validation cohort of over a hundred subjects, a group kept apart from the roughly 690-subject first cohort. A remark on this clone: Its antigen is still unknown. Base qualities are not provided; no much larger clone lies one nucleotide away.

CDR1 and CDR2 are read off the germline V gene as SGHAT and FQNNGV. The junction carries 11 bases between V and J, which are trimmed by 5 bases and 1 base respectively. Spanning cysteine to phenylalanine, the CDR3 consists of 14 amino acids. The kept DNA is CDR3 alone, 42 bases in frame from the first base. General findings and caveats noted by the study authors: Of the cluster scores, approximately 95% were above 0 in a later analysis, which found that TCRs clustered in the first cohort also tended to co-occur in the 95 to 150 validation repertoires. In vitro tests confirmed that a few of the cytomegalovirus-associated TCR beta chains recognize cytomegalovirus antigens. The authors suggested that the approach could potentially be extended to other disease states and immunological phenotypes. In both the original and validation cohorts, the classifier was reported to diagnose cytomegalovirus status with high specificity and sensitivity. All 120 or so repertoires were used to score co-occurrence in the validation cohort in a later analysis, because that analysis had no HLA typing for the cohort. In the study, around 160 TCR beta chains were listed as associated with cytomegalovirus. While some public TCRs were present in many individuals, most TCR sequences turned up only very rarely across donors.

The chain joins TRBV11-2 to TRBJ2-5; the D gene remains uncertain. Sequencing was carried out using PBMCs. The TCR comes from a man aged 18-30 years in good health and CMV-seronegative. The CDR3 region: CASSLWSVQETQYF. The nucleotides read TGTGCCAGCAGCCTATGGAGTGTCCAAGAGACCCAGTACTTC. Joined to the reference TRBV11-2 and TRBJ2-5 proteins, this CDR3 gives the full variable domain: EAGVAQSPRYKIIEKRQSVAFWCNPISGHATLYWYQQILGQGPKLLIQFQNNGVVDDSQLPKDRFSAERLKGVDSTLKIQPAKLEDSAVYLCASSLWSVQETQYFGPGTRLLVL.